A selection of T cell receptor beta chains follows, all from one sample in a study of tumor-infiltrating lymphocytes in oesophageal squamous cell carcinoma. One entry per CDR3 protein results from TCRdb running MiXCR on the PCR reads. The sample has roughly 10,000 distinct CDR3 sequences, approximately 58% seen once. The sequencing sample was made of esophageal tumor tissue. The receptors derive from a female donor with esophageal squamous cell carcinoma. Each CDR3 is given without its conserved first and last residue. A D gene is named only where the DNA matches it firmly. Where a row states a size, it is once, few, many or the class of an expanded clone; other rows omit it.

J gene | V gene | clone size | D gene | CDR3 protein
TRBJ1-5 | TRBV24-1 | medium-sized | NA | ATSDAPGNQPQH
TRBJ2-5 | TRBV7-2 | once | NA | ASSPDPGHQETQY
NA | TRBV11-2 | once | TRBD1 | ASSPGQGIANNEQF
NA | TRBV7-3 | once | NA | ASSLVDSQGTQY
TRBJ1-4 | TRBV7-9 | many | NA | ATNAGTNEKLF
NA | TRBV11-2 | once | NA | ASSPSGTGNEQF
NA | TRBV10-3 | NA | TRBD2 | AISSEVKTSGIAETQY
TRBJ1-1 | TRBV6-1 | NA | NA | ASRSAGEGTEAF
TRBJ2-3 | TRBV27 | once | NA | ASSLGRNTDTQY
TRBJ2-7 | TRBV7-4 | NA | NA | ASSPLGSYEQY
NA | TRBV6-1 | NA | TRBD2 | TSKRTSGVTDTQY
TRBJ2-1 | TRBV18 | NA | TRBD2 | ASSPPAGDEQF
TRBJ2-7 | TRBV7-9 | NA | NA | ASSLGNPTYEQY
NA | TRBV10-2 | NA | NA | ASRGVATDNEQF
NA | TRBV6-6 | NA | TRBD1 | ASSRDRGTYEQY